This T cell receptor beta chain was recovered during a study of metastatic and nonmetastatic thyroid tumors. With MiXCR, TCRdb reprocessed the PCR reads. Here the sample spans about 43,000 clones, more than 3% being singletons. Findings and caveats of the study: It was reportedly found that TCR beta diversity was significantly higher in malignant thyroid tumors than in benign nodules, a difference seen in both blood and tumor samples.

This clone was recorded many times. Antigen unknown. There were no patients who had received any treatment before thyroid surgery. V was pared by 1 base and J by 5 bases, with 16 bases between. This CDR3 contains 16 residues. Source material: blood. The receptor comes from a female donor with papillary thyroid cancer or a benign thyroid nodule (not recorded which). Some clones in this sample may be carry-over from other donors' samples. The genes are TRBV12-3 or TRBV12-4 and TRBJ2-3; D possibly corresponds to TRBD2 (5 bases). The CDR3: CASSLGITGSGDTQYF. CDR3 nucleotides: TGTGCCAGCAGTTTAGGCATCACGGGATCTGGAGATACGCAGTATTTT.